This T cell receptor (beta chain) was found in a study of OX40 agonist ivuxolimab in advanced cancers. Across the study: The dose-escalation group included hepatocellular carcinoma, melanoma, renal cell carcinoma and head and neck cancer. Mean age 60 years, range 23 to 79; approximately 80% male.

Sequencing used immunoSEQ multiplex PCR; TCRdb keeps in-frame clones, though not all of them. In the table there are about 82,000 clones, roughly 86% of which are singletons. Regarding this clone: Its matching antigen is unknown.

V lost 6 bases to trimming and J lost 3 bases; unmatched junction nucleotides: 5. Germline V gene data show CDR1 as MNHEY and CDR2 as SVGAGI. This CDR3 has 14 amino acids. Study-level findings and limits: Blood T cells, both CD4+ and CD8+, expanded clonally by week 6 at 0.1 to 3.0 mg/kg. The antigen specificity of the peripheral T cells (those that were expanded) was not determined.

This clonotype originated in an adult with an advanced solid tumor such as melanoma, head and neck, liver or kidney cancer. The sample in question was CD4+ or CD8+ T cells sorted from blood, obtained in a trial of the OX40 agonist ivuxolimab. The chain links TRBV6-5 to TRBJ1-5; TRBD1 matches at 7 bases. In DNA form, the CDR3 reads TGTGCCAGCAGCCCGACAGGGTTCAATCAGCCCCAGCATTTT. It yields the protein CASSPTGFNQPQHF.